This T cell receptor beta chain was retrieved from a study of radiotherapy plus CTLA-4 blockade in lung cancer. Looking at the study overall: Objective responses emerged in roughly 20% of patients, and 31% attained disease control.

Study-wide findings and caveats: In blood, after radiotherapy plus ipilimumab, tumor-derived TCR clones expanded. Reportedly, early blood T cell clone dynamics best predicted response, with interferon-beta.

The method was immunoSEQ multiplex PCR; TCRdb's version includes in-frame clones alone and lacks a portion of them. The sample lists approximately 50,000 clones, 55% to 80% occurring once. With regard to this clone: Its specificity is unknown.

Trimming stripped 5 bases from V and 0 bases from J, with 10 bases between. The germline CDR1 and CDR2 sequences are SGHRS and YFSETQ. The CDR3 covers 14 residues. Focal radiation was given together with CTLA-4 blockade (ipilimumab) to patients with chemo-refractory metastatic non-small-cell lung cancer. This sequence was found in a human donor with non-small cell lung cancer who had a complete response to radiotherapy plus ipilimumab. The rearrangement uses TRBV5-1 and TRBJ2-3, with D maybe TRBD2 (6 bases). The source material was peripheral blood, sampled from a patient treated with radiotherapy plus ipilimumab. The CDR3, as DNA: TGCGCCAGCAGTGCGGGGACTAGCACAGATACGCAGTATTTT. Its translation is CASSAGTSTDTQYF.